This T cell receptor beta chain was found in a study of T cell responses to AZD1222 COVID-19 vaccine. General study findings and limits: At baseline, seropositivity was found in only five or six AZD1222 recipients. Spike was spanned by vaccine-associated CD4 TCRs, which were dominant at 160-218 and 743-854. When two AZD1222 doses had been given, Spike-specific TCR breadth and depth rose. The sample set comprised mostly white British donors with more females, and clonal diversity was possibly underestimated.

Germline assignment: CDR1 SGHDT and CDR2 YYEEEE. Trimming left V 1 base short and J 2 bases short, with 12 bases between. CDR3 length: 15 residues. This table comes from immunoSEQ multiplex PCR, and its TCRdb copy is limited to in-frame clones, with some not included. The repertoire consists of approximately 100,000 clones, with around 94% occurring once and the leading ten covering roughly 2%. Worth noting for this clone: Its specificity is unknown.

This specimen was peripheral blood, taken on day 0 of AZD1222 vaccination. The chain combines TRBV5-6 with TRBJ1-1; D is perhaps TRBD1 (5 bases). The TCR was taken from an adult in good health. The CDR3 here is CASSLLGTGNTEAFF. In DNA, the CDR3 is TGTGCCAGCAGCTTGTTAGGGACTGGTAACACTGAAGCTTTCTTT.